The 30 T cell receptor beta chains below come from one sample, sequenced in a study of CD8 T cells in ankylosing spondylitis. Whole-study results and caveats: It appeared that ankylosing spondylitis blood was characterized by a TCR beta motif of under ten highly homologous variants.

One entry per CDR3 protein, called by TCRdb with MiXCR from the 5' RACE reads. Here the sample spans 700,000 to 850,000 distinct CDR3 sequences, about 12% being singletons. Their antigen targets remain unknown. Sequenced: blood, either unsorted or a sorted T cell fraction (not recorded which). The receptors were sampled from a male donor with ankylosing spondylitis.

The gene calls are TRBV21-1 and TRBJ2-1; the tabulated D call, TRBD1, remains unverified against the DNA. TRBV21-1 is termed a pseudogene. CDR3 length: 16 amino acids. The CDR3 region has the DNA TGTGCCAGCAGCGAGACTGGACAGAGCTCCTACAATGAGCAGTTCTTC. Encoded protein: CASSETGQSSYNEQFF.

This clonotype was found a few times. The V call is TRBV10-3, the J call TRBJ2-5; no reliable D call. The germline CDR1 and CDR2 sequences are ENHRY and SYGVKD. The CDR3 has 13 amino acids. Deletions cut 8 bases from V and 0 bases from J, with 10 bases between. CDR3 bases: TGTGCCATCGGGCCGGCGTACCAAGAGACCCAGTACTTC. It translates to CAIGPAYQETQYF.

The V gene is TRBV10-3, the J gene TRBJ2-5, with 8 bases aligning to TRBD1. CDR1 is ENHRY and CDR2 is SYGVKD in the germline V gene. There are 16 residues in the CDR3. V gave up 5 bases and J gave up 5 bases; unmatched junction bases: 13. The CDR3, as DNA: TGTGCCATCAGTTCCCCAGACAGGGGTGGTGGGGAGACCCAGTACTTC. Amino acid sequence: CAISSPDRGGGETQYF.

This rearrangement joins TRBV20-1 to TRBJ1-2; TRBD1 is a possible D gene (6 bases). V shed 2 bases and J shed 4 bases, with 14 bases lying between them. CDR3 length: 14 amino acids. Germline V gene lookup returns CDR1 DFQATT and CDR2 SNEGSKA (reference sequence). In DNA form, the CDR3 reads TGCAGTGCTAGACTGGGGGGGCCCCCCTATGGCTACACCTTC. Amino acids: CSARLGGPPYGYTF.

This clonotype turned up a few times. V and J are TRBV5-1 and TRBJ1-3; 7 nucleotides agree with TRBD1. This CDR3 spans 15 amino acids. The germline V gene encodes CDR1 SGHRS and CDR2 YFSETQ. V was pared by 5 bases and J by 6 bases, with 11 bases of the junction left unmatched. The CDR3 DNA is TGCGCCAGCAGTCGGGACAGTTCTCTGGAAAACACCATATATTTT. Encoded protein: CASSRDSSLENTIYF. The whole variable domain, remainder taken from reference TRBV5-1 and TRBJ1-3, is KAGVTQTPRYLIKTRGQQVTLSCSPISGHRSVSWYQQTPGQGLQFLFEYFSETQRNKGNFPGRFSGRQFSNSRSEMNVSTLELGDSALYLCASSRDSSLENTIYFGEGSWLTVV.

This clonotype was seen only a few times. J is TRBJ2-1 and V is TRBV24-1; 8 nucleotides align to TRBD1. Germline CDR1 is KGHDR and CDR2 is SFDVKD. V was clipped by 8 bases and J by 0 bases; unmatched bases: 5. The length of the CDR3 is 15 residues. The CDR3 region is CATIYRGSSYNEQFF. The CDR3, as DNA: TGTGCCACCATATACAGGGGGAGCTCCTACAATGAGCAGTTCTTC.

The chain carries TRBV18 and TRBJ2-1, with TRBD2 matching 11 bases. The ends lost 3 bases at V and 4 bases at J; junction bases unmatched: 5. There are 16 residues in the CDR3. Germline lookup yields CDR1 KGHSH and CDR2 LQKENI. Written as DNA, the CDR3 is TGTGCCAGCTCACCTCCACTAGCGGGAGAGTACAATGAGCAGTTCTTC. It encodes CASSPPLAGEYNEQFF. Using reference TRBV18 and TRBJ2-1 for the parts outside the CDR3, the full variable domain is NAGVMQNPRHLVRRRGQEARLRCSPMKGHSHVYWYRQLPEEGLKFMVYLQKENIIDESGMPKERFSAEFPKEGPSILRIQQVVRGDSAAYFCASSPPLAGEYNEQFFGPGTRLTVL.

This rearrangement joins TRBV27 to TRBJ2-3; 7 positions match TRBD1. The CDR3 runs to 17 residues. CDR1 is MNHEY, CDR2 SMNVEV, per germline (reference sequence). V lost 4 bases and J lost 5; bases outside the gene matches: 15. Written as DNA, the CDR3 is TGTGCCAGCAGTTCCAGACAGGGAAGTTCATCGAGAGATACGCAGTATTTT. It is translated as CASSSRQGSSSRDTQYF.

This clonotype has only a few counts. The chain recombines TRBV5-5 with TRBJ2-2; TRBD1 is a possible D gene (6 bases). This CDR3 contains 17 residues. CDR1 and CDR2 from the germline V gene are SGHKS and YYEKEE (reference sequence). Trimming took 4 bases from V and 0 from J, leaving 16 bases between them. The CDR3 bases are TGTGCCAGCAGCCTGGAAGGGGGACCCTCGAACACCGGGGAGCTGTTTTTT. Translated, it gives CASSLEGGPSNTGELFF.

This clonotype was seen a handful of times. The CDR3 DNA follows: TGTGCCAGCAGGCCGGGACAGCCCTACGAGCAGTACTTC. Translated, it gives CASRPGQPYEQYF. The V and J genes are TRBV6-1 and TRBJ2-7, with 7 bases matching TRBD1. Germline V gene lookup returns CDR1 MNHNS and CDR2 SASEGT. V trimming: 6 bases; J trimming: 2 bases; junction bases outside the gene matches: 4. CDR3 length: 13 amino acids.

This clonotype was seen ten or more times. The chain uses TRBV6-1 and TRBJ2-2; D is ambiguous. CDR3 length: 14 residues. CDR1 is MNHNS, CDR2 SASEGT, per germline. V lost 5 bases to trimming and J lost 5 bases, with 12 bases between them. CDR3 region: CASSTPGLTGELFF. Written as DNA, the CDR3 is TGTGCCAGCAGTACCCCCGGGTTGACCGGGGAGCTGTTTTTT.

The table lists this clonotype with a few counts. The chain links TRBV7-2 to TRBJ1-2, with D maybe TRBD1 (6 bases). Germline V gene data show CDR1 as SGHTA and CDR2 as FQGNSA. The CDR3 extends over 13 amino acids. V lost 5 bases to trimming and J lost 5 bases, with 12 bases between them. Here the CDR3 DNA reads TGTGCCAGCAGCCCATCCCAGGGGTATGGCTACACCTTC. It translates to CASSPSQGYGYTF.

This clonotype was detected a few times. Here the CDR3 DNA reads TGTGCCAGCAGCTTACGGGGGGTGGGGCAGTCCATCTCTGGGGCCAACGTCCTGACTTTC. Residues: CASSLRGVGQSISGANVLTF. The chain is built from TRBV11-2 and TRBJ2-6; 7 nucleotides align to TRBD2. This CDR3 is 20 amino acids long. Trimming cost V 2 bases and J 0 bases; bases outside gene matches: 13. Germline assignment: CDR1 SGHAT and CDR2 FQNNGV.

The chain couples TRBV27 to TRBJ2-7; no firm D call. V lost 2 bases and J 0 bases, leaving 11 bases between the germline ends. The CDR3 contains 15 residues. Germline CDR1 and CDR2: MNHEY and SMNVEV (reference sequence). CDR3 sequence reads: CASSLQGLSSYEQYF. Written as DNA, the CDR3 is TGTGCCAGCAGTTTACAAGGGCTAAGCTCCTACGAGCAGTACTTC.

The V call is TRBV7-9, the J call TRBJ2-1, with TRBD2 as a possible D gene (5 bases). The CDR3 extends over 12 amino acids. Germline V lookup: CDR1 SEHNR, CDR2 FQNEAQ (reference sequence). Trimming cost V 1 base and J 14 bases, with 12 bases left between them. The CDR3 is CASSLVPGREFF. The CDR3 DNA reads as TGTGCCAGCAGCTTAGTTCCTGGGCGGGAGTTCTTC.

This clonotype was counted a few times. The rearrangement joins TRBV7-2 to TRBJ2-5; TRBD2 matches at 11 bases. Germline V gives CDR1 SGHTA, CDR2 FQGNSA. The CDR3 is 17 residues long. The ends lost 2 bases at V and 4 bases at J; junction bases unmatched: 9. This CDR3 reads CASSLQGATSGRETQYF. The CDR3 nucleotides read TGTGCCAGCAGCTTACAGGGGGCAACTAGCGGGAGAGAGACCCAGTACTTC.

This clonotype was seen only a few times. The junction departs from the called germline gene at one end, perhaps through a read error. The rearrangement uses TRBV7-2 and TRBJ2-7; 9 bases align to TRBD1. Germline CDR1 and CDR2: SGHTA and FQGNSA. This CDR3 has 14 amino acids. CDR3 in DNA: TGTGCCAGCAGCGAGAGTGGGACAGGGCCCTCTAAGAGCTTC. As protein: CASSESGTGPSKSF.

This clonotype was counted between two and nine times. The V call is TRBV12-3 or TRBV12-4, the J call TRBJ2-1, with a possible D match to TRBD2 (5 bases). The germline V and J ends were trimmed by 4 bases and 0 bases, with 10 bases remaining between them. There are 15 residues in the CDR3. The CDR3 region has the DNA TGTGCCAGCAGTTCTCATGGGAGCTCCTACAATGAGCAGTTCTTC. This gives the protein CASSSHGSSYNEQFF.

This clonotype was counted many times. V usage is TRBV29-1 and J usage is TRBJ2-7, with D possibly TRBD2 on 5 matching bases. Germline CDR1 is SQVTM and CDR2 is ANQGSEA. There are 13 residues in the CDR3. Trimming took 4 bases from V and 5 from J, leaving 15 bases between them. The CDR3 sequence: CSVVLVLENEQYF. CDR3 nucleotide sequence: TGCAGCGTTGTACTAGTTCTAGAAAACGAGCAGTACTTC.

In this sample, this clonotype turned up a few times. V usage is TRBV7-2 and J usage is TRBJ2-5; D gene unclear. Trimming removed 4 bases at V and 1 base at J, with 10 bases between. CDR1 is SGHTA and CDR2 is FQGNSA in the germline V gene. CDR3 length equals 14 residues. The CDR3 spells CASSSRLLQETQYF. The DNA for the CDR3 is TGTGCCAGCAGCTCGAGGTTGCTCCAAGAGACCCAGTACTTC. Full variable domain (remainder filled in from reference TRBV7-2 and TRBJ2-5): GAGVSQSPSNKVTEKGKDVELRCDPISGHTALYWYRQSLGQGLEFLIYFQGNSAPDKSGLPSDRFSAERTGGSVSTLTIQRTQQEDSAVYLCASSSRLLQETQYFGPGTRLLVL.

Ten or more counts support this clonotype. The V call is TRBV7-2, the J call TRBJ1-1; D not resolved. In germline, CDR1 is SGHTA, CDR2 FQGNSA. The CDR3 totals 15 residues. V lost 2 bases, J lost 1 base, and 11 bases lay in between. The CDR3 region has the DNA TGTGCCAGCAGCTTAACGTTTAGCCAGAACACTGAAGCTTTCTTT. Its protein product is CASSLTFSQNTEAFF.

This sequence joins TRBV7-6 and TRBJ1-4, with a possible D match to TRBD1 (5 bases). The CDR3 sequence is 15 residues long. V was trimmed by 3 bases and J by 10 bases, leaving 18 bases between them. Germline values: CDR1 SGHVS, CDR2 FNYEAQ. The CDR3 coding sequence is TGTGCCAGCAGCTTCATTCTACGGGACTCAGGAAAACTGTTTTTT. Its protein is CASSFILRDSGKLFF.

The chain uses TRBV7-2 and TRBJ1-2; D remains unclear. Trimming cost V 5 bases and J 4 bases, with 17 bases left between them. Germline values: CDR1 SGHTA, CDR2 FQGNSA. The CDR3 has 15 amino acids. The CDR3 sequence: CASSLSGQGFYGYTF. CDR3 nucleotides: TGTGCCAGCAGCCTTTCGGGTCAAGGGTTCTATGGCTACACCTTC.

The gene calls are TRBV5-1 and TRBJ2-5, with D uncertain. Trimming stripped 5 bases from V and 4 bases from J, with 12 bases between. This CDR3 region has 13 residues. Germline CDR1 reads SGHRS; CDR2 reads YFSETQ. The CDR3 sequence is CASSMVRRETQYF. In DNA form, the CDR3 reads TGCGCCAGCAGTATGGTCCGGAGAGAGACCCAGTACTTC.

The genes are TRBV9 and TRBJ2-5; D is possibly TRBD2 (6 bases). V lost 0 bases and J 2 bases, leaving 14 bases between the germline ends. The germline V gene encodes CDR1 SGDLS and CDR2 YYNGEE. The CDR3 totals 16 residues. The CDR3 loop reads CASSVGVSGSQETQYF. In DNA, the CDR3 is TGTGCCAGCAGCGTAGGGGTTAGCGGCTCTCAAGAGACCCAGTACTTC. Full variable domain (outside the CDR3, taken from reference TRBV9 and TRBJ2-5): DSGVTQTPKHLITATGQRVTLRCSPRSGDLSVYWYQQSLDQGLQFLIQYYNGEERAKGNILERFSAQQFPDLHSELNLSSLELGDSALYFCASSVGVSGSQETQYFGPGTRLLVL.

The rearrangement joins TRBV10-3 to TRBJ1-3; 7 nucleotides agree with TRBD1. The CDR3 spans 14 residues. CDR1 and CDR2 from the germline V gene are ENHRY and SYGVKD. Trimming removed 4 bases from V and 3 bases from J; junction bases left unmatched: 3. CDR3 DNA: TGTGCCATCAGTGGGCAGGGGGATGGAAACACCATATATTTT. Residues: CAISGQGDGNTIYF.

In its sample, this clonotype was seen a few times. This chain links TRBV7-2 with TRBJ2-5, with D tentatively TRBD1 (6 bases). CDR3 length: 14 residues. Germline CDR1 SGHTA, CDR2 FQGNSA. V lost 5 bases to trimming and J lost 5 bases, with 15 bases between them. The CDR3: CASSPEQGGETQYF. Here the CDR3 DNA reads TGTGCCAGCAGCCCAGAACAGGGTGGGGAGACCCAGTACTTC. Full variable domain (missing parts from reference TRBV7-2 and TRBJ2-5): GAGVSQSPSNKVTEKGKDVELRCDPISGHTALYWYRQSLGQGLEFLIYFQGNSAPDKSGLPSDRFSAERTGGSVSTLTIQRTQQEDSAVYLCASSPEQGGETQYFGPGTRLLVL.

The sample holds a few counts of this clonotype. This chain joins TRBV6-1 and TRBJ1-3; weak D call: TRBD1 (6 bases). CDR1 and CDR2 from the germline V gene are MNHNS and SASEGT. This CDR3 has 14 residues. V was pared by 6 bases and J by 4 bases, with 13 bases between. The CDR3 region has the DNA TGTGCCAGCAGCAGACCCGGACAGGGAAACACCATATATTTT. Residues: CASSRPGQGNTIYF.

The V call is TRBV20-1, the J call TRBJ2-3; D is perhaps TRBD1 (6 bases). Trimming removed 6 bases at V and 5 bases at J, with 9 bases between. Germline-derived CDR1 and CDR2 are DFQATT and SNEGSKA (reference sequence). The CDR3 has 11 residues. The CDR3 sequence is CSALDRDTQYF. The CDR3 DNA reads as TGCAGTGCCCTGGACAGAGATACGCAGTATTTT.

This clonotype has ten or more counts. The genes are TRBV20-1 and TRBJ2-7, with TRBD2 matching 8 bases. CDR1 is DFQATT, CDR2 SNEGSKA, per germline (reference sequence). The CDR3 is made up of 13 amino acids. V lost 1 base, J lost 8 bases, and 7 bases stayed unmatched. CDR3 in amino acids: CSARALAEGKQYF. Here the CDR3 DNA reads TGCAGTGCTAGAGCACTAGCGGAGGGGAAGCAGTACTTC.